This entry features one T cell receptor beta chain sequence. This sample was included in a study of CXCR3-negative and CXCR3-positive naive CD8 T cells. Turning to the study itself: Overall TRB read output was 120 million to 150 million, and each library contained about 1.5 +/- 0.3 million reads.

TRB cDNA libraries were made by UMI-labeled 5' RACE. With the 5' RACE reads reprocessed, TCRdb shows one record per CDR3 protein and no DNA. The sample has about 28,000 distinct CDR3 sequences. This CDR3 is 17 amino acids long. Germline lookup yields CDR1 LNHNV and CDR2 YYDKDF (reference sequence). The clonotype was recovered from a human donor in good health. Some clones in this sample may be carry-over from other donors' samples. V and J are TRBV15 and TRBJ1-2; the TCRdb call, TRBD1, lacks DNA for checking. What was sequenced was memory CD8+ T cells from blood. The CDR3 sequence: CATSRATGFSANYGYTF.